The 7 T cell receptor beta chains given below trace back to one sample, sequenced in a study of identifying expanded T cells in peripheral blood. Some clones are missing from TCRdb's copy, which holds only in-frame ones; the method was immunoSEQ multiplex PCR. Of about 94,000 clones detected, 88% appear once; the ten largest clones hold approximately 5%. The source material was blood. The receptors shown here come from a person aged 18 to 69 in good health.

The chain is built from TRBV11-1 and TRBJ1-1, with D maybe TRBD1 (6 bases). CDR1 and CDR2 (germline): SGHAT, FQDESV (reference sequence). The V gene lost 5 bases and the J gene lost 8 bases, with 15 bases spanning the gap. The CDR3 totals 13 residues. The chain's CDR3 is CASSPLWGAEAFF. The DNA of the CDR3 is TGTGCCAGCAGCCCTCTTTGGGGGGCGGAAGCTTTCTTT. Combining the CDR3 with reference TRBV11-1 and TRBJ1-1 gives the whole variable domain EAEVAQSPRYKITEKSQAVAFWCDPISGHATLYWYRQILGQGPELLVQFQDESVVDDSQLPKDRFSAERLKGVDSTLKIQPAELGDSAMYLCASSPLWGAEAFFGQGTRLTVV.

The chain has TRBV30 and TRBJ1-1, with TRBD1 as a possible D gene (6 bases). The CDR3 is 13 residues long. Per germline, CDR1 GTSNPN and CDR2 SVGIG (reference sequence). The ends were cut back, 5 bases at V and 1 base at J, with 11 bases in the middle. CDR3 residues: CAWGGGWNTEAFF. CDR3 DNA sequence: TGTGCCTGGGGAGGGGGGTGGAACACTGAAGCTTTCTTT.

CDR3 nucleotides: TGTGCCAGTAGTATAGGTCGGACAGGGCCGCAAGAGACCCAGTACTTC. Its translation: CASSIGRTGPQETQYF. This chain joins TRBV19 and TRBJ2-5, with 8 bases identical to TRBD1. The CDR3 is made up of 16 amino acids. CDR1 and CDR2 (germline): LNHDA, SQIVND (reference sequence). V lost 1 base, J lost 2 bases, and 6 bases stayed unmatched.

CDR3 sequence: CASSAQASGANVLTF. CDR3 coding DNA: TGTGCCAGCAGCGCACAGGCATCAGGGGCCAACGTCCTGACTTTC. V is TRBV9 and J is TRBJ2-6, with D tentatively TRBD1 (5 bases). The germline V and J ends were trimmed by 3 bases and 4 bases, with 11 bases remaining between them. CDR3 length equals 15 residues. Germline CDR1 reads SGDLS; CDR2 reads YYNGEE.

This chain links TRBV30 with TRBJ1-2; no clear D gene. Trimming took off 2 bases at V and 1 base at J, with 14 bases between the two ends. Germline V gene data show CDR1 as GTSNPN and CDR2 as SVGIG (reference sequence). The CDR3 has 15 amino acids. The CDR3 nucleotides are TGTGCCTGGAGTCGGCTGGGGAGGTTTAACTATGGCTACACCTTC. Protein: CAWSRLGRFNYGYTF.

The CDR3 sequence: CSVEVLNEQFF. The CDR3 DNA reads as TGCAGCGTTGAAGTTCTCAATGAGCAGTTCTTC. This chain connects TRBV29-1 to TRBJ2-1; D gene ambiguous. The CDR3 loop spans 11 amino acids. Between the trimmed V and J ends, which lost 1 base and 6 bases, there was a span of 4 bases. Germline V lookup: CDR1 SQVTM, CDR2 ANQGSEA.

CDR3 sequence: CASSPWWDSSYNEQFF. In nucleotides, the CDR3 is TGTGCCAGCAGCCCGTGGTGGGACTCCTCCTACAATGAGCAGTTCTTC. The chain carries TRBV9 and TRBJ2-1; weak D call: TRBD2 (6 bases). Germline V gene data show CDR1 as SGDLS and CDR2 as YYNGEE. The ends were cut back, 4 bases at V and 0 bases at J, with 14 bases in the middle. CDR3 length: 16 residues.